A selection of T cell receptor beta chains follows, all from one sample in a study of cytomegalovirus exposure and HLA in healthy donors. This table comes from immunoSEQ multiplex PCR, and its TCRdb copy is limited to in-frame clones, with some not included. The sample holds 200,000 to 300,000 clones, 84% seen once. Sequences were obtained from PBMCs. All receptors derive from a woman aged 40 to 50 in good health and CMV-seropositive. CDR3s include the opening cysteine and the closing phenylalanine or tryptophan. Fields, in order: clone size, J gene, D gene, V gene, CDR3 protein, CDR3 DNA. The D gene is left open where the match is weak. Where a row states a size, it is once, few, many or the class of an expanded clone; other rows omit it.

>.|TRBJ2-6|.|TRBV11-3
CASSQEGAGANVLTF
TGTGCCAGCAGCCAAGAGGGGGCTGGGGCCAACGTCCTGACTTTC
>.|TRBJ2-5|TRBD1|TRBV7-9
CSSSLSGGDWETQYF
TGTTCCAGCAGCTTATCAGGGGGCGATTGGGAGACCCAGTACTTC
>.|TRBJ2-2|TRBD2|TRBV6-5
CASSLAGTNTGELFF
TGTGCCAGCAGTTTAGCGGGGACGAACACCGGGGAGCTGTTTTTT
>.|TRBJ2-5|TRBD1|TRBV29-1
CSAALDRVGTQYF
TGCAGCGCCGCCCTGGACAGGGTGGGGACCCAGTACTTC
>.|TRBJ2-1|TRBD2|TRBV4-3
CASSQEQYGATSGIYNEQFF
TGCGCCAGCAGCCAAGAACAGTACGGGGCGACTAGCGGGATCTACAATGAGCAGTTCTTC
>.|TRBJ1-4|.|TRBV11-2
CASSLRSSETNEKLFF
TGTGCCAGCAGCTTAAGGTCCAGCGAAACCAATGAAAAACTGTTTTTT
>.|TRBJ1-4|.|TRBV11-2
CASSPDGRTNEKLFF
TGTGCCAGCAGCCCCGATGGGCGAACTAATGAAAAACTGTTTTTT
>.|TRBJ2-3|.|TRBV5-1
CASSLQGPTDTQYF
TGCGCCAGCAGCCTACAGGGTCCCACAGATACGCAGTATTTT
>.|TRBJ2-7|TRBD1|TRBV9
CASSVEQGADEQYF
TGTGCCAGCAGCGTAGAGCAGGGGGCGGACGAGCAGTACTTC
>.|TRBJ2-1|.|TRBV6-4
CASSDPIGQGSYNEQFF
TGTGCCAGCAGTGATCCGATCGGCCAGGGCTCCTACAATGAGCAGTTCTTC
>once|TRBJ1-6|.|TRBV2
CASSDNRFRSPLHF
TGTGCCAGCAGTGATAACAGGTTTCGGTCACCCCTCCACTTT
>.|TRBJ1-2|.|TRBV6-5
CASGGEDYGYTF
TGTGCCAGCGGGGGGGAGGACTATGGCTACACCTTC
>.|TRBJ1-4|TRBD1|TRBV18
CASGQGAINEKLFF
TGTGCCAGCGGACAGGGGGCTATTAATGAAAAACTGTTTTTT
>few|TRBJ2-3|TRBD2|TRBV5-1
CASSLGRTSGLLSTDTQYF
TGCGCCAGCAGCTTAGGAAGGACTAGCGGCCTCCTAAGCACAGATACGCAGTATTTT
>once|TRBJ2-3|TRBD2|TRBV19
CASSIAGLAGDTQYF
TGTGCCAGTAGTATAGCCGGGCTAGCGGGAGATACGCAGTATTTT
>.|TRBJ2-4|.|TRBV7-2
CASSAQEAKNIQYF
TGTGCCAGCAGCGCACAGGAAGCCAAAAACATTCAGTACTTC
>.|TRBJ2-1|TRBD2|TRBV27
CASHDRSAGVSYNEQFF
TGTGCCAGCCATGACCGTTCAGCGGGAGTTTCCTACAATGAGCAGTTCTTC
>.|TRBJ1-4|.|TRBV25-1
CASRGWGHTEKLFF
TGTGCCAGCAGGGGTTGGGGCCACACAGAAAAACTGTTTTTT
>.|TRBJ1-1|TRBD1|TRBV11-3
CASSFGQGAVAFF
TGTGCCAGCAGCTTCGGACAGGGGGCAGTAGCTTTCTTT
>.|TRBJ2-3|TRBD2|TRBV19
CASRERGGTSTDTQYF
TGTGCCAGTCGTGAGCGCGGGGGAACTAGCACAGATACGCAGTATTTT
>.|TRBJ2-5|TRBD2|TRBV30
CGWRGGGVETQYF
TGTGGCTGGAGGGGTGGGGGGGTGGAGACCCAGTACTTC
>.|TRBJ2-7|TRBD2|TRBV18
CASSPLGLAGDEQYF
TGTGCCAGCTCACCATTGGGACTAGCGGGAGACGAGCAGTACTTC
>.|TRBJ1-1|.|TRBV30
CAWNNRLRVNTEAFF
TGTGCCTGGAATAACAGGTTAAGGGTGAACACTGAAGCTTTCTTT
>.|TRBJ1-2|.|TRBV7-2
CASSAAPGFYSGYTF
TGTGCCAGCAGCGCAGCCCCAGGGTTTTACTCTGGCTACACCTTC
>once|TRBJ2-6|.|TRBV19
CASGGGNSGANVLTF
TGTGCCAGTGGGGGAGGCAACTCTGGGGCCAACGTCCTGACTTTC
>.|TRBJ2-3|TRBD2|TRBV7-6
CASSTGVLAGGPTDTQYF
TGTGCCAGCAGCACTGGGGTCCTAGCGGGAGGACCCACAGATACGCAGTATTTT
>.|TRBJ2-6|.|TRBV5-4
CASSAYPGSGANVLTF
TGTGCCAGCAGCGCCTATCCAGGCTCTGGGGCCAACGTCCTGACTTTC
>.|TRBJ2-7|TRBD2|TRBV5-1
CASRSGGDGAQYF
TGCGCCAGCAGGTCGGGAGGGGACGGGGCGCAGTACTTC
>few|TRBJ2-1|TRBD2|TRBV4-3
CASSPRAGAGEQFF
TGCGCCAGCAGCCCCCGAGCGGGGGCAGGTGAGCAGTTCTTC
>.|TRBJ2-5|TRBD1|TRBV29-1
CSVVTGTGHQETQYF
TGCAGCGTTGTCACCGGGACAGGACACCAAGAGACCCAGTACTTC
>.|TRBJ1-2|TRBD1|TRBV28
CASSSAGTGYGYTF
TGTGCCAGCAGTTCCGCCGGGACAGGCTATGGCTACACCTTC
>.|TRBJ2-7|TRBD2|TRBV7-2
CASSHLAGGPYEQYF
TGTGCCAGCAGCCATCTAGCGGGAGGGCCCTACGAGCAGTACTTC
>.|TRBJ1-1|.|TRBV2
CASSFIQGTRTEAFF
TGTGCCAGCAGTTTTATTCAGGGAACCCGCACTGAAGCTTTCTTT
>.|TRBJ2-7|.|TRBV18
CASSLTAVTSYEQYF
TGTGCCAGCTCCCTTACAGCCGTAACTAGCTACGAGCAGTACTTC
>once|TRBJ2-5|.|TRBV29-1
CSVGSGYVETQYF
TGCAGCGTTGGATCCGGGTATGTGGAGACCCAGTACTTC
>.|TRBJ1-3|.|TRBV27
CASSPQGSGNTIYF
TGTGCCAGCAGTCCCCAGGGCTCTGGAAACACCATATATTTT
>.|TRBJ2-7|TRBD1|TRBV18
CASSPGTGRLNGEGQYF
TGTGCCAGCTCACCAGGGACAGGGCGCCTAAATGGGGAAGGGCAGTACTTC
>.|TRBJ2-2|TRBD2|TRBV9
CASSDRTSGRSGELFF
TGTGCCAGCAGCGATCGGACTAGCGGGAGGTCCGGGGAGCTGTTTTTT
>.|TRBJ2-7|.|TRBV20-1
CSARDTYEQYF
TGCAGTGCTAGAGATACCTACGAGCAGTACTTC
>.|TRBJ2-7|TRBD1|TRBV18
CASSRDSQSYEQYF
TGTGCCAGCTCACGGGACAGTCAATCCTACGAGCAGTACTTC
>few|TRBJ2-6|TRBD2|TRBV7-8
CASSLNGGGGVMSGANVLTF
TGTGCCAGCAGCTTAAACGGTGGGGGAGGGGTAATGTCTGGGGCCAACGTCCTGACTTTC
>few|TRBJ1-4|TRBD1|TRBV19
CASSMYRGSEKLFF
TGTGCCAGTAGTATGTACAGGGGAAGTGAAAAACTGTTTTTT
>.|TRBJ1-2|.|TRBV7-8
CASSRIDSGIGYTF
TGTGCCAGCAGTCGAATTGACAGCGGGATTGGCTACACCTTC